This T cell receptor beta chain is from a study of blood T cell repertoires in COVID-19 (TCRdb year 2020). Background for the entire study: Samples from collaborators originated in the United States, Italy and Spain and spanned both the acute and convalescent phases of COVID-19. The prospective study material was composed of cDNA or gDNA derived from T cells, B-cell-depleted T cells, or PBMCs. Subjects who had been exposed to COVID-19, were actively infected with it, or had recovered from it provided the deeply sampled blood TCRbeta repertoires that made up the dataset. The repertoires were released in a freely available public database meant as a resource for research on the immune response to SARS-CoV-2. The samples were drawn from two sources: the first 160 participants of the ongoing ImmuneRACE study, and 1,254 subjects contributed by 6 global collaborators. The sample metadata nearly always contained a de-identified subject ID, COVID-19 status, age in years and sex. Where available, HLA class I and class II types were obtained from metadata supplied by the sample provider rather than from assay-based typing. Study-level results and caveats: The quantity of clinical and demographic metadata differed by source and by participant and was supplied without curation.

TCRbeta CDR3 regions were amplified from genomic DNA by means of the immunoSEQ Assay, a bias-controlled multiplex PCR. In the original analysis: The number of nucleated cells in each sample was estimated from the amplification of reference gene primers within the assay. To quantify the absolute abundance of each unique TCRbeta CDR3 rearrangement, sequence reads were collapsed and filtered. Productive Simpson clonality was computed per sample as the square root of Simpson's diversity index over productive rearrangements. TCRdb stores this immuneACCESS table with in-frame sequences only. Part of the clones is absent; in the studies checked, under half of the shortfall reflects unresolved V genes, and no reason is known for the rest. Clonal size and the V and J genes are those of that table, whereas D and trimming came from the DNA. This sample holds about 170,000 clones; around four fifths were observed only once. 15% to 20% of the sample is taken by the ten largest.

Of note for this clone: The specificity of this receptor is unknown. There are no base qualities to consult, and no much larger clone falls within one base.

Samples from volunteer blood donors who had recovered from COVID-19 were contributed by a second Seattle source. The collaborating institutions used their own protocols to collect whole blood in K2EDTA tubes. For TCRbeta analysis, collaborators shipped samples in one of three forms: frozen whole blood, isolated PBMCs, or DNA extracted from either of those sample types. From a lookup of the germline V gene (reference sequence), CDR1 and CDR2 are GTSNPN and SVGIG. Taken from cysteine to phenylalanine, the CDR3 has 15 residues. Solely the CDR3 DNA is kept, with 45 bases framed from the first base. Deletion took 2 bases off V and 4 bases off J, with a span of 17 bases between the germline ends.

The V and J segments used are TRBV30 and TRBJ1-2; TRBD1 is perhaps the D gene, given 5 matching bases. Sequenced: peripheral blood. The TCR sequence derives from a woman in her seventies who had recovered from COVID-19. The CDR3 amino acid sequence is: CAWSPSRAGGYGYTF. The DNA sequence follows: TGTGCCTGGAGTCCTTCCCGGGCGGGGGGCTATGGCTACACCTTC.